This TCR beta chain comes out of a study of blood T cell dynamics during melanoma immunotherapy. On the study more broadly: Patients with metastatic melanoma got pembrolizumab or nivolumab-ipilimumab as first-line care.

The time point: pre-treatment baseline. Blood was drawn before treatment and at week 3 after checkpoint blockade. Patients with prior systemic cancer treatment, concomitant immunosuppressants, or other active malignancies were excluded. Each bulk PBMC sample had approximately 350 ng DNA loaded. Profiling relied on immunoSEQ multiplex PCR, and the TCRdb table lists in-frame clones only, not all of them. The sample carries 10,000 or so clones, about 87% recorded once. V was trimmed by 10 bases and J by 3 bases, leaving 16 bases between them. This CDR3 contains 13 residues. Per the germline V gene, CDR1 is SGHKS and CDR2 is YYEKEE (reference sequence).

This chain links TRBV5-5 with TRBJ1-1, with D possibly being TRBD1 (5 bases). The material sequenced was blood, taken from a patient treated with checkpoint blockade. The clonotype originates from a human donor with melanoma. CDR3 residues: CAGGATRYTEAFF. The CDR3 DNA reads as TGTGCCGGCGGGGCCACGCGTTACACTGAAGCTTTCTTT.